This T cell receptor beta chain was recorded in a study of T cell clonality in common variable immunodeficiency. The CDR3 is made up of 13 amino acids. Germline V CDR1 and CDR2: GTSNPN, SVGIG (reference sequence). General observations from the study: CVID subjects shared fewer TCRbeta clones than healthy controls did. Fewer deletions and N-nucleotide insertions were reportedly seen in common variable immunodeficiency TCR beta sequences.

Patients and controls were mostly of Caucasian heritage. Heparinized whole blood, about 5 to 9 ml, came from each donor. Here immunoSEQ multiplex PCR was the method, and the copy in TCRdb shows in-frame clones only, minus some. This sample has 25,000 to 40,000 clones and no singletons, with 3.8% in the ten largest. Worth noting for this clone: The target antigen is unknown. Read data end 3 residues before the CDR3 end; the end is taken from the germline J gene.

The origin of this receptor is a person aged 18 to 70 in good health. Sequenced material: peripheral blood mononuclear cells. The V and J genes are TRBV30 and TRBJ2-5; 9 positions match TRBD1. The CDR3 DNA, read in part, is TGTGCCTGGGAACAGGGGGCGTCCCGAACC. Amino acids: CAWEQGASRT. The full-length CDR3 reads as CAWEQGASRTQYF.